The 10 T cell receptor beta chains below all came from one sample that was sequenced in a study of beta chain features in type 1 diabetes. Reverse transcription of all isolated RNA meant that expressed TCRB transcripts were sequenced. Clones were read by immunoSEQ multiplex PCR, and TCRdb kept only the in-frame ones, dropping some. The table records about 360,000 clones, 10% to 15% of them present only once. Sequencing was performed on naive CD4+ T cells from blood. The receptors were gathered from a young man in good health.

The V gene is TRBV7-2, the J gene TRBJ2-7, with TRBD1 matching over 8 bases. The V and J ends lost 5 bases and 0 bases, in that order; junction bases with no gene match: 6. The length of the CDR3 is 15 residues. Germline V gene lookup returns CDR1 SGHTA and CDR2 FQGNSA. The DNA of the CDR3 is TGTGCCAGCAGCACTCGACAGGGGAGCTCCTACGAGCAGTACTTC. Its translation: CASSTRQGSSYEQYF.

This clone was counted between two and nine times. This sequence joins TRBV19 and TRBJ2-7, with a possible D match to TRBD1 (6 bases). Germline V gives CDR1 LNHDA, CDR2 SQIVND (reference sequence). The V end was cut by 4 bases, the J end by 5 bases, with 15 bases between. CDR3 length: 14 amino acids. The CDR3 nucleotides are TGTGCCAGTAGTACCCAGGGGAAGCTCAACGAGCAGTACTTC. It is translated as CASSTQGKLNEQYF.

The chain carries TRBV9 and TRBJ2-1, with 9 nucleotides matching TRBD2. Germline V CDR1 and CDR2: SGDLS, YYNGEE. V lost 4 bases to trimming and J lost 6 bases; unmatched junction nucleotides: 11. The length of the CDR3 is 16 residues. CDR3 in DNA: TGTGCCAGCAGCCGAAGCCTAGCGGGAAGGAGCAATGAGCAGTTCTTC. Protein product: CASSRSLAGRSNEQFF.

As for this clone: Other DNA sequences in this specimen translate into the identical CDR3. The chain carries TRBV28 and TRBJ2-7; D might be TRBD2 (6 bases). Germline V gene data show CDR1 as MDHEN and CDR2 as SYDVKM. V lost 4 bases to trimming and J lost 3 bases, with 7 bases between them. The CDR3 runs to 12 residues. In DNA form, the CDR3 reads TGTGCCAGCAGTTCGGGACTCTACGAGCAGTACTTC. Its protein product is CASSSGLYEQYF.

The chain combines TRBV11-1 with TRBJ1-1, with D uncertain. The CDR3 has 15 residues. Germline loops: CDR1 SGHAT, CDR2 FQDESV (reference sequence). V dropped 5 bases and J dropped 1 base, with 14 bases sitting between them. Here the CDR3 reads CASSRALVSNTEAFF. CDR3 bases: TGTGCCAGCAGCCGAGCGTTGGTGTCGAACACTGAAGCTTTCTTT.

This clone occurred a few times. This sequence joins TRBV7-3 and TRBJ1-2; 8 bases line up with TRBD1. Trimming at V came to 3 bases and at J to 4 bases, leaving 4 bases not matched to a gene. Per germline, CDR1 SGHTA and CDR2 FQGTGA. The CDR3 sequence is 14 residues long. CDR3 coding DNA: TGTGCCAGCAGCTTCGGACAGGGTGGCTATGGCTACACCTTC. Amino acid sequence: CASSFGQGGYGYTF.

This clone has only a few counts. The genes are TRBV18 and TRBJ2-1; 7 nucleotides line up with TRBD2. CDR3 size: 16 residues. The germline gives CDR1 KGHSH, CDR2 LQKENI. The junction had 7 bases not matched to a gene; V was cut back by 2 bases and J by 3 bases. The chain's CDR3 is CASSPVSASGYNEQFF. The CDR3 DNA reads TGTGCCAGCTCACCAGTATCGGCTAGCGGCTACAATGAGCAGTTCTTC.

This clone came up a few times. This chain uses TRBV9 with TRBJ2-3; 8 bases are a match to TRBD2. V lost 4 bases and J lost 3; bases outside the gene matches: 10. The CDR3 has 16 residues. CDR1 is SGDLS, CDR2 YYNGEE, per germline. The CDR3 spells CASSSPAGTRTDTQYF. For the CDR3, the DNA is TGTGCCAGCAGCTCCCCAGCTGGGACTAGGACAGATACGCAGTATTTT.

In this sample, this clone turned up a few times. This chain connects TRBV29-1 to TRBJ1-2; D may be TRBD1 (5 bases). V was clipped by 8 bases and J by 8 bases, with 21 bases between them. CDR1 SQVTM and CDR2 ANQGSEA come from the germline V gene. CDR3 size: 13 residues. The CDR3 here is CSTVQVRAEGYTF. For the CDR3, the DNA is TGCAGCACCGTCCAGGTCAGGGCCGAGGGCTACACCTTC.

V gene TRBV18 combines with J gene TRBJ2-3; D might be TRBD2 (5 bases). There are 14 residues in the CDR3. Germline-derived CDR1 and CDR2 are KGHSH and LQKENI. Trimming shortened V by 3 bases and J by 2 bases, and 9 bases separated the two germline ends. The CDR3 is CASSPLADTDTQYF. The CDR3 nucleotides are TGTGCCAGCTCACCCCTAGCTGACACAGATACGCAGTATTTT.